This T cell receptor beta chain was profiled in a study of identical twins. This clonotype was counted a few times. TCRdb re-derived calls from the 5' RACE reads in MiXCR, one entry per CDR3 protein. The sample lists about 390,000 distinct CDR3 sequences; approximately 10% were seen once. Trimming removed 7 bases from V and 6 bases from J, with 16 bases in between. The CDR3 loop spans 13 amino acids. Sequences were obtained from naive T cells sorted from blood. The receptor's source is a woman between 50 and 59 years old in good health. The chain carries TRBV12-3 or TRBV12-4 and TRBJ2-7, with TRBD1 as a possible D gene (6 bases). The CDR3 here is CASNRDRFGEQYF. In nucleotides, the CDR3 is TGTGCCAGCAACCGAGACAGGTTTGGCGAGCAGTACTTC.